This entry features one TCR beta chain sequence. The antigen is undetermined. As every portion of the isolated RNA was reverse transcribed, the sequencing read expressed TCRB transcripts. The assay was immunoSEQ multiplex PCR, and TCRdb's table has in-frame clones only and misses some. This table holds some 25,000 clones, roughly 69% found once. These data come from a study of beta chain features in type 1 diabetes. Study information: Across all samples, roughly 98,000,000 sorted cells were examined. Study outcomes and limitations: Patients with Type 1 diabetes showed moderately but significantly shorter TCRB CDR3s in all four CD4+ subsets.

This CDR3 is built from 13 residues. With 0 bases removed from V and 2 bases from J, the gap between germline ends came to 5 bases. Germline values: CDR1 SEHNR, CDR2 FQNEAQ (reference sequence). The clonotype comes from a middle-aged woman in good health. The source material was Tregs from blood. The V gene is TRBV7-9, the J gene TRBJ2-7; the D is unclear. The CDR3 is CASSLASAYEQYF. The DNA of the CDR3 is TGTGCCAGCAGCTTAGCCTCGGCCTACGAGCAGTACTTC.